These T cell receptor beta chains were read from a single sample in a study of CD8+ T cells in alopecia areata. Clones were read by immunoSEQ multiplex PCR, and TCRdb kept only the in-frame ones, dropping some. The table includes 200,000 to 250,000 clones, more than 55% detected once. Sequencing used CD8+ T cells sorted from blood. Receptors originate from a human donor in good health. CDR3s include the opening cysteine and the closing phenylalanine or tryptophan. Each record gives: clone size, D gene, V gene, J gene, CDR3 DNA, CDR3 protein. D genes are given only for firm matches. Expanded clones are given a class, and other clones once, few, many or no size at all.

size: few; D: .; V: TRBV27; J: TRBJ2-4; DNA: TGTGCCAGCAGTTTATCAGTAGGCCTAGCCAAAAACATTCAGTACTTC; CDR3: CASSLSVGLAKNIQYF
size: .; D: .; V: TRBV15; J: TRBJ2-4; DNA: TGTGCCACCAGCGGAACTTGGGGGGCCAAAAACATTCAGTACTTC; CDR3: CATSGTWGAKNIQYF
size: .; D: .; V: TRBV2; J: TRBJ2-1; DNA: TGTGCCAGCAGATGGACTTACTCCTACAATGAGCAGTTCTTC; CDR3: CASRWTYSYNEQFF
size: once; D: TRBD1; V: TRBV2; J: TRBJ2-5; DNA: TGTGCCAGCAGTGAAACCTGGGACAGGGGAAGGGAGACCCAGTACTTC; CDR3: CASSETWDRGRETQYF
size: .; D: TRBD2; V: TRBV11-2; J: TRBJ2-3; DNA: TGTGCCAGCAGTTCCCGGGGGGGCAAGGGAGATACGCAGTATTTT; CDR3: CASSSRGGKGDTQYF
size: .; D: .; V: TRBV27; J: TRBJ2-5; DNA: TGTGCCAGCAGTCTGCAAGAGACCCAGTACTTC; CDR3: CASSLQETQYF
size: .; D: TRBD1; V: TRBV28; J: TRBJ2-7; DNA: TGTGCCAGCAGTCCAGAGGACAGGGGATACGAGCAGTACTTC; CDR3: CASSPEDRGYEQYF
size: .; D: TRBD1; V: TRBV30; J: TRBJ2-7; DNA: TGTGCCTGGAGTGGGGGACAGGGGTACGAGCAGTACTTC; CDR3: CAWSGGQGYEQYF
size: .; D: .; V: TRBV6-5; J: TRBJ1-1; DNA: TGTGCCAGCAGTACCCCGGGGGACACTGAAGCTTTCTTT; CDR3: CASSTPGDTEAFF
size: .; D: TRBD1; V: TRBV27; J: TRBJ1-3; DNA: TGTGCCAGCAGCCCTACGGGACAGTCTGGAAACACCATATATTTT; CDR3: CASSPTGQSGNTIYF
size: few; D: .; V: TRBV5-6; J: TRBJ2-1; DNA: TGTGCCAGCAGCTTTGGAGGCAATGAGCAGTTCTTC; CDR3: CASSFGGNEQFF
size: .; D: .; V: TRBV6-5; J: TRBJ2-1; DNA: TGTGCCAGCCAGGACCCGGATATCAATGAGCAGTTCTTC; CDR3: CASQDPDINEQFF
size: .; D: .; V: TRBV4-1; J: TRBJ1-2; DNA: TGCGCCAGCAGCCAAGAACCCATTCCGGGGAACTATGGCTACACCTTC; CDR3: CASSQEPIPGNYGYTF
size: .; D: TRBD1; V: TRBV6-1; J: TRBJ1-1; DNA: TGTGCCAGCAGTCGGACAGGGATGAACACTGAAGCTTTCTTT; CDR3: CASSRTGMNTEAFF
size: .; D: .; V: TRBV29-1; J: TRBJ1-2; DNA: TGCAGCGTTGAACCTCAGGGAAAATACAGGGCCCGGCTATATGGCTACACCTTC; CDR3: CSVEPQGKYRARLYGYTF
size: .; D: TRBD1; V: TRBV19; J: TRBJ2-3; DNA: TGTGCCAGTAGTATCCGGGACAGGGGAACAGATACGCAGTATTTT; CDR3: CASSIRDRGTDTQYF
size: many; D: TRBD1; V: TRBV6-1; J: TRBJ1-5; DNA: TGTGCCAGCAGTACAGGGGCGCCGAATCAGCCCCAGCATTTT; CDR3: CASSTGAPNQPQHF
size: .; D: .; V: TRBV27; J: TRBJ2-7; DNA: TGTGCCAGCAGTTTATCCCCGGATTTCTACGAGCAGTACTTC; CDR3: CASSLSPDFYEQYF
size: few; D: .; V: TRBV19; J: TRBJ1-1; DNA: TGTGCCAGTAGTATAGTTCGGGGATCTGAAGCTTTCTTT; CDR3: CASSIVRGSEAFF
size: .; D: .; V: TRBV18; J: TRBJ2-5; DNA: TGTGCCAGCTCACCACCGTGGGAGTGGGAGACCCAGTACTTC; CDR3: CASSPPWEWETQYF
size: .; D: .; V: TRBV7-2; J: TRBJ2-2; DNA: TGTGCCAGCAGCCCTAGAAGGGTGGGGTTACTATCCGGGGAGCTGTTTTTT; CDR3: CASSPRRVGLLSGELFF
size: .; D: .; V: TRBV5-6; J: TRBJ2-3; DNA: TGTGCCAGCAGCCACTATTCCGTCACAGATACGCAGTATTTT; CDR3: CASSHYSVTDTQYF
size: .; D: .; V: TRBV6-5; J: TRBJ1-6; DNA: TGTGCCAGCAACCTATTACAGGGTTTTGAATCACCCCTCCACTTT; CDR3: CASNLLQGFESPLHF
size: .; D: .; V: TRBV30; J: TRBJ2-2; DNA: TGTGCCTGCAAGGGACAATACACCGGGGAGCTGTTTTTT; CDR3: CACKGQYTGELFF
size: .; D: TRBD2; V: TRBV4-1; J: TRBJ2-3; DNA: TGCGCCAGCAGCTACAGCGGGGCCACAGATACGCAGTATTTT; CDR3: CASSYSGATDTQYF
size: few; D: .; V: TRBV27; J: TRBJ2-7; DNA: TGTGCCAGCAGTAGGTCGGGACTCTCTCCGGGCGAGCAGTACTTC; CDR3: CASSRSGLSPGEQYF
size: .; D: .; V: TRBV29-1; J: TRBJ1-2; DNA: TGCAGCGCCGACGGAAGTAGGGACTATGGCTACACCTTC; CDR3: CSADGSRDYGYTF
size: .; D: .; V: TRBV7-8; J: TRBJ2-5; DNA: TGTGCCAGCAGCTGCTGCCGACAGGTCGGGATCCAGTACTTC; CDR3: CASSCCRQVGIQYF
size: few; D: .; V: TRBV4-1; J: TRBJ2-1; DNA: TGCGCCAGCAGCCAAGGGACAGGCGCCCGGGGGCATGAGCAGTTCTTC; CDR3: CASSQGTGARGHEQFF
size: .; D: .; V: TRBV29-1; J: TRBJ1-1; DNA: TGCAGCGTTGACAAGGGGGTCTACACTGAAGCTTTCTTT; CDR3: CSVDKGVYTEAFF
size: .; D: .; V: TRBV5-6; J: TRBJ2-3; DNA: TGTGCCAGCAGCTTTCCAGGGAGCACAGATACGCAGTATTTT; CDR3: CASSFPGSTDTQYF
size: .; D: TRBD2; V: TRBV9; J: TRBJ2-1; DNA: TGTGCCAGCAGCGTAGATAGCGGGGGGGCACTAGAGCAGTTCTTC; CDR3: CASSVDSGGALEQFF
size: .; D: TRBD1; V: TRBV7-6; J: TRBJ1-1; DNA: TGTGCCAGCAGCCTGAGGACAGGGGTCGTAAACACTGAAGCTTTCTTT; CDR3: CASSLRTGVVNTEAFF
size: .; D: .; V: TRBV7-9; J: TRBJ1-2; DNA: TGTGCCAGCAGCTTAGAAGGGAATCATGGCTACACCTTC; CDR3: CASSLEGNHGYTF
size: .; D: .; V: TRBV20-1; J: TRBJ1-5; DNA: TGCAGTGCTAGAGTCGGCCGGCCCCAGCATTTT; CDR3: CSARVGRPQHF
size: .; D: .; V: TRBV2; J: TRBJ1-5; DNA: TGTGCCAGCGAAGGGGGCAATCAGCCCCAGCATTTT; CDR3: CASEGGNQPQHF
size: few; D: .; V: TRBV7-9; J: TRBJ1-4; DNA: TGTGCCAGCAGCCCATTTCTGGCAGGCCTTAATGAAAAACTGTTTTTT; CDR3: CASSPFLAGLNEKLFF
size: few; D: .; V: TRBV4-1; J: TRBJ2-2; DNA: TGCGCCAGCAGCCAAGGAGGCTGGCTAGAGAACACCGGGGAGCTGTTTTTT; CDR3: CASSQGGWLENTGELFF
size: .; D: TRBD2; V: TRBV10-2; J: TRBJ2-1; DNA: TGCGCCAGCAGTGTACTAGCGGGGGGATACAATGAGCAGTTCTTC; CDR3: CASSVLAGGYNEQFF
size: few; D: .; V: TRBV5-1; J: TRBJ1-1; DNA: TGCGCCAGCAGCTTGGGGCAGACGAGGGACACTGAAGCTTTCTTT; CDR3: CASSLGQTRDTEAFF
size: few; D: .; V: TRBV4-1; J: TRBJ2-5; DNA: TGCGCCAGCAGCCAAGAATCTACACAGACCCAAGAGACCCAGTACTTC; CDR3: CASSQESTQTQETQYF
size: .; D: .; V: TRBV9; J: TRBJ2-5; DNA: TGTGCCAGCAACCCCACGGGGGGCGATCAAGAGACCCAGTACTTC; CDR3: CASNPTGGDQETQYF
size: few; D: TRBD2; V: TRBV30; J: TRBJ2-3; DNA: TGTGCCTCTTTGGCGGGGGGGGGCACAGATACGCAGTATTTT; CDR3: CASLAGGGTDTQYF
size: .; D: .; V: TRBV29-1; J: TRBJ1-2; DNA: TGCAGCGTTGATAGTAGCACCCGGGCCTTTGGCTACACCTTC; CDR3: CSVDSSTRAFGYTF
size: .; D: .; V: TRBV5-1; J: TRBJ1-2; DNA: TGCGCCAGCAGCTTGAGCGGATCCGGGCACTTTAACTATGGCTACACCTTC; CDR3: CASSLSGSGHFNYGYTF
size: few; D: TRBD1; V: TRBV30; J: TRBJ1-1; DNA: TGTGCCTGGAGTGGGACAGGGGGTCTCACTGAAGCTTTCTTT; CDR3: CAWSGTGGLTEAFF
size: .; D: TRBD1; V: TRBV7-2; J: TRBJ1-2; DNA: TGTGCCAGCAGCTTAAGCAGGCCGGGACAGGGATTCATAGTCTACACCTTC; CDR3: CASSLSRPGQGFIVYTF
size: few; D: .; V: TRBV19; J: TRBJ1-2; DNA: TGTGCCAGTAGTATCTCGGGAGCTAACTATGGCTACACCTTC; CDR3: CASSISGANYGYTF
size: few; D: TRBD1; V: TRBV19; J: TRBJ1-1; DNA: TGTGCCAGTAGTATCGGGACAGGGGCTAACACTGAAGCTTTCTTT; CDR3: CASSIGTGANTEAFF
size: once; D: TRBD1; V: TRBV29-1; J: TRBJ1-2; DNA: TGCAGCGGATGGACAGGGGACTATGGCTACACCTTC; CDR3: CSGWTGDYGYTF
size: .; D: TRBD1; V: TRBV16; J: TRBJ1-5; DNA: TGTGCCAGCAGCCAACGACAGGGGAGTCAGCCCCAGCATTTT; CDR3: CASSQRQGSQPQHF